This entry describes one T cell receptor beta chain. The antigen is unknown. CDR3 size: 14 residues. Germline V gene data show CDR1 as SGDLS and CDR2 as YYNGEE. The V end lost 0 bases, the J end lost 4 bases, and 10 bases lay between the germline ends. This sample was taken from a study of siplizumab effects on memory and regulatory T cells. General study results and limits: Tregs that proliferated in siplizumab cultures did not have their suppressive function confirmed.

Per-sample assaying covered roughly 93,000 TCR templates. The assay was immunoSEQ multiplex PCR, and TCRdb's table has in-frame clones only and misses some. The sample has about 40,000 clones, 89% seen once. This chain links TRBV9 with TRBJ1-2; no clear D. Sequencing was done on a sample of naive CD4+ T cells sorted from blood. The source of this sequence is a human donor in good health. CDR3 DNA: TGTGCCAGCAGCGTAGAAGTAGGGCTCTATGGCTACACCTTC. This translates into CASSVEVGLYGYTF.